This paragraph covers one T cell receptor (beta chain) sequence. This clonotype was observed many times. What antigen it recognizes has not been identified. Per-base qualities were not stored, and no clone one base away is much larger. Sample time point, as interpreted from the label and publication: persistent/refractory GD, antithyroid drugs over 5 years with positive TRAb. RNA was extracted from PBMCs in TRIzol for both TCR sequencing and RNA sequencing. The diagnosis of Graves' disease followed American Thyroid Association guidelines. Recruitment of patients was carried out at an endocrinology department in Xi'an, China. From each patient, around 8.3 milliliters of peripheral blood was collected into an EDTA anticoagulant tube. Ficoll Paque Plus density gradient separation was used to isolate PBMCs, and no further T cell sorting was performed. An Agilent 2100 Bioanalyzer and agarose gel were used to assess RNA quality, and a NanoDrop 2000 was used to measure RNA concentration.

The sample comes from a study of regulatory T cells in long-lasting Graves disease (dated by TCRdb to about 2021). Turning to the overall study: To count as having persistent Graves' disease, a patient had to have received antithyroid drug treatment for over 5 years with TSH receptor autoantibodies remaining persistently positive. In the clinical cohort, patients with persistent Graves' disease had used antithyroid drugs for an average of roughly ten years. The study was conducted in China and was registered as a clinical trial. A total of 33 samples underwent TCR sequencing, from about 13 patients with persistent Graves' disease and 20 or so patients with newly diagnosed Graves' disease. Persistent Graves' disease patients were compared with newly diagnosed Graves' disease patients by peripheral blood TCR sequencing and RNA sequencing.

Library prep was done by multiplex PCR. Reads for this sample came from an Illumina HiSeq 4000. CDR3 regions were amplified by Arm-PCR with iRepertoire HTBI primers to construct TCR beta libraries. PCR products were gel purified before sequencing. In the original analysis: Gene usage analysis of CDR3 amino acid clonotypes used the roughly 60 TRBV and more than 13 TRBJ segments found across samples. Filtered high-quality paired reads were merged into contigs using COPE and FqMerger. BLAST was used to align contigs to the IMGT TRBV, TRBD and TRBJ reference genes, and CDR3 was defined following IMGT. Highly expanded clones were defined as clonotypes with a frequency above 0.1%. Shannon entropy served as the measure of repertoire diversity, while the Gini coefficient captured V-J evenness. A clonotype found in more than one individual was treated as public. The public reads were reanalyzed by TCRdb: fastp trimming at Q25, MiXCR alignment, in-frame beta chains only. One record per CDR3 amino acid sequence lists the most common genes and DNA. The authors' filters were not applied to this entry. The sample contains under 500,000 distinct CDR3 sequences, less than 25% of them found a single time. The ten largest clones add up to roughly 20% of the sample.

CDR1 and CDR2, looked up from the germline V gene (reference sequence), are GTSNPN and SVGIG. Inclusive of the bounding cysteine and phenylalanine, the CDR3 is 15 residues long. Of all the DNA, just the CDR3 is kept, 45 bases in frame from base 1. V is pared back by 0 bases and J by 2 bases, with 13 bases lying between the germline termini. Study-level results and caveats: Sequencing and analysis were limited to the TCR beta chain. Compared with newly diagnosed patients, patients with persistent Graves' disease had lower TCR Shannon entropy and fewer highly expanded clones, which suggests clonal expansion. More public clonotypes were shared among persistent patients (roughly 2,700) than among newly diagnosed patients (966). As a limitation, the authors acknowledged that the small sample size may reduce accuracy. Persistent disease showed preferential use of TRBV28, TRBJ1-2 and TRBJ2-5, whereas newly diagnosed disease favored TRBV20-1 and TRBJ2-1. The study examined only peripheral blood because the primary lesion, thyroid tissue, could not be accessed.

The chain uses TRBV30 and TRBJ1-2; perhaps TRBD1 is the D gene, with 5 bases matching. The sequence derives from a female donor with Graves disease. Specimen: peripheral blood mononuclear cells (PBMCs), collected when the disease was refractory, from a patient treated with antithyroid drugs. At the DNA level, the sequence is TGTGCCTGGAGTGTACGTGTCAGGGAAAACTATGGCTACACCTTC. Protein translation: CAWSVRVRENYGYTF.